The rows below give T cell receptor beta chains drawn from one sample of a study of T cell responses to AZD1222 COVID-19 vaccine. This table comes from immunoSEQ multiplex PCR, and its TCRdb copy is limited to in-frame clones, with some not included. The sample lists 95,000 to 150,000 clones, roughly nine tenths seen once, with approximately 3.4% in the top ten. Sequenced material: peripheral blood, taken on day 0 of AZD1222 vaccination. The source is an adult in good health. Each CDR3 is given with its conserved first and last residue. A D gene is named only where the DNA matches it firmly.

D gene	V gene	J gene	CDR3 DNA	CDR3 protein
TRBD2	TRBV5-1	TRBJ2-1	TGCGCCAGCAGCTTGGGACTAGCGGGAGGGCCGCGGTACAATGAGCAGTTCTTC	CASSLGLAGGPRYNEQFF
TRBD1	TRBV7-3	TRBJ1-1	TGTGCCAGCAGCTTATGGGGGACAGGGGGCGCCGTGAACACTGAAGCTTTCTTT	CASSLWGTGGAVNTEAFF
.	TRBV5-1	TRBJ2-7	TGCGCCAGCAGCTTGGACGGCTACGAGCAGTACTTC	CASSLDGYEQYF
TRBD1	TRBV5-6	TRBJ2-7	TGTGCCAGCAGCTTACTATCGGACAGGGAAGCCTACGAGCAGTACTTC	CASSLLSDREAYEQYF
TRBD2	TRBV5-6	TRBJ2-7	TGTGCCAGCAGCTTGGGGCCGAGCGGGAGGGCCTTCTACGAGCAGTACTTC	CASSLGPSGRAFYEQYF
.	TRBV18	TRBJ1-1	TGTGCCAGCTCACCCGCCCCTTACCGGAGGACTGAAGCTTTCTTT	CASSPAPYRRTEAFF
TRBD1	TRBV7-6	TRBJ1-2	TGTGCCAGCAGCTTAGAGCCGGGACAGGCGACCTATGGCTACACCTTC	CASSLEPGQATYGYTF
TRBD2	TRBV5-4	TRBJ2-3	TGTGCCAGCAGCGGGAAAACAGCGGGGGGGCCCACAGATACGCAGTATTTT	CASSGKTAGGPTDTQYF
.	TRBV19	TRBJ1-2	TGTGCCAGTAGTCAGGGTCGGAGTGGCTACACCTTC	CASSQGRSGYTF
.	TRBV5-6	TRBJ1-1	TGTGCCAGCAGCTTGGAGCGGACTGAAGCTTTCTTT	CASSLERTEAFF
TRBD1	TRBV15	TRBJ1-2	TGTGCCACCAGCAGCCAACCCCCAGGGGACAGGGGGCGTAACTATGGCTACACCTTC	CATSSQPPGDRGRNYGYTF
TRBD2	TRBV27	TRBJ2-7	TGTGCCAGCAGCAAAGCGGGAGGGGTTTCCTACGAGCAGTACTTC	CASSKAGGVSYEQYF
.	TRBV7-2	TRBJ1-2	TGTGCCAGCAGCTCCACTAAGGGCTACACCTTC	CASSSTKGYTF
.	TRBV5-1	TRBJ2-2	TGCGCCAGCACGGTATTCGGCGGGGAGCTGTTTTTT	CASTVFGGELFF
.	TRBV5-1	TRBJ2-2	TGCGCCAGCAGCTTGTCCCCGACAGAGAACACCGGGGAGCTGTTTTTT	CASSLSPTENTGELFF
.	TRBV18	TRBJ1-1	TGTGCCAGCTCACCAAGGACTAGCACAGGGAACACTGAAGCTTTCTTT	CASSPRTSTGNTEAFF
TRBD2	TRBV7-9	TRBJ2-1	TGTGCCAGCATTCCTCCCCGGGGGGACAATGAGCAGTTCTTC	CASIPPRGDNEQFF
.	TRBV5-4	TRBJ2-7	TGTGCCAGCAGCTTCACAGGCGGGGCCTACGAGCAGTACTTC	CASSFTGGAYEQYF
.	TRBV7-9	TRBJ2-7	TGTGCCAGCAGCTTAGGCTCCTACTCCTACGAGCAGTACTTC	CASSLGSYSYEQYF
TRBD2	TRBV5-1	TRBJ2-5	TGCGCCAGCAGCTTGGGGACTAGCGCATTATTGAAAGAGACCCAGTACTTC	CASSLGTSALLKETQYF